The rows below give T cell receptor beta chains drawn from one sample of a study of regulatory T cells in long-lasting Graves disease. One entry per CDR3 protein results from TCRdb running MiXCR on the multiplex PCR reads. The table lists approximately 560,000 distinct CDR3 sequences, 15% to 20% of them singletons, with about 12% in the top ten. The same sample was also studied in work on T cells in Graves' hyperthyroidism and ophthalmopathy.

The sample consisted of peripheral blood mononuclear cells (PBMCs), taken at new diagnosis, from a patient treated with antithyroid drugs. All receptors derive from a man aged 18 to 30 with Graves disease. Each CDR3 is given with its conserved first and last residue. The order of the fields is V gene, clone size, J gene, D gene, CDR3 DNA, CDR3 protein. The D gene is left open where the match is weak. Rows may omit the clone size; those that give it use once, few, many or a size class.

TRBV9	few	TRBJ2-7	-	TGTGCCAGCAGCGTAGGATTGGCAGGGGCTGGCGAGCAGTACTTC	CASSVGLAGAGEQYF
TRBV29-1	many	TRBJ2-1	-	TGCAGCGTTGAAGGTCGGGGTAGGGATGAGCAGTTCTTC	CSVEGRGRDEQFF
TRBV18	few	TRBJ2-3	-	TGTGCCAGCTCACCACCCCCAGATACGCAGTATTTT	CASSPPPDTQYF
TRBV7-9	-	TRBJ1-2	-	TGTGCCAGCAGCTTACAGGGGACCTATGGCTACACCTTC	CASSLQGTYGYTF
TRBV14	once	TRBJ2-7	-	TGTGCCAGCAGCCATATATACTACGAGCAGTACTTC	CASSHIYYEQYF
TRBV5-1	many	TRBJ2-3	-	TGCGCCAGCAGCTTGGCCCGTCTAGAAGATACGCAGTATTTT	CASSLARLEDTQYF
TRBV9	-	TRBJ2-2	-	TGTGCCAGCAGCGTAGTGGGGGGCACCGGGGAGCTGTTTTTT	CASSVVGGTGELFF
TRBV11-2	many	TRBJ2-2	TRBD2	TGTGCCAGCAGCTTAGGGCTAGCGGGGGCCACCGGGGAGCTGTTTTTT	CASSLGLAGATGELFF
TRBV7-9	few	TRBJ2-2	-	TGTGCCAGCAGCTTAAGACAGGGAGGAACCGGGGAGCTGTCTTTT	CASSLRQGGTGELSF
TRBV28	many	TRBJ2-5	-	TGTGCCAGCAACCGTTCCGGGACTTCTCGTACCCAGTACTTC	CASNRSGTSRTQYF
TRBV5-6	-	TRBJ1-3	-	TGTGCCAGCAGCTTGGCCTGGGACCTCTCTGGAAACACCATATATTTT	CASSLAWDLSGNTIYF
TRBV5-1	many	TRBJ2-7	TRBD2	TGCGCCAGCAGCTTGGCCGGCGGGGGGGTCAACGAGCAGTACTTC	CASSLAGGGVNEQYF
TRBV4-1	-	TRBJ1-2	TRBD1	TGCGCCAGCAGCCAGGATCCCGTTACAGGGGTAAACTATGGCTACACCTTC	CASSQDPVTGVNYGYTF
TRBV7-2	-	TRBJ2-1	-	TGTGCCAGCAGCTTACGGGGGAAAGGCGGGTTAGGAAATGAGCAGTTCTTC	CASSLRGKGGLGNEQFF
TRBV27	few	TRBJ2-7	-	TGTGCCAGCAGTTTATCGGGGGAGTGGTACGAGCAGTACTTC	CASSLSGEWYEQYF
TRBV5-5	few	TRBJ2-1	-	TGTGCCAGCAGCCCGACAGCTTCCTCCTACAATGAGCAGTTCTTC	CASSPTASSYNEQFF
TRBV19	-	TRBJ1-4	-	TGTGCCAGTAGTACAACCGGGACAACCCCTAATGAAAAACTGTTTTTT	CASSTTGTTPNEKLFF
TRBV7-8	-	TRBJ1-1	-	TGTGCCAGCAGCCAAAGGCCAGATGAAGCTTTCTTT	CASSQRPDEAFF
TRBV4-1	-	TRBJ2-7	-	TGCGCCAGCAGCCAACAACCCCGGGGGCGGCGGCAGTACTTC	CASSQQPRGRRQYF
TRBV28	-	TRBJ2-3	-	TGTGCCACCCTGTCAGATACGCAGTATTTT	CATLSDTQYF
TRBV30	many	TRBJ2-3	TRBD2	TGTGCCTGGAGTCCCGGACTAGCGGAAAGCACAGATACGCAGTATTTT	CAWSPGLAESTDTQYF